A selection of T cell receptor beta chains follows, all from one sample in a study of blood T cell repertoires in COVID-19. Generated by immunoSEQ multiplex PCR, the TCRdb table keeps only in-frame clones and is missing some. The sample holds some 180,000 clones, 75% to 95% seen once. Sequencing input: peripheral blood. The receptors stem from a man aged 50-59 years with acute or convalescent COVID-19. Both conserved end residues are part of each CDR3. The order of the fields is J gene, D gene, V gene, clone size, CDR3 DNA, CDR3 protein. D genes are given only for firm matches. A row's size may be missing; if present it is once, few, many or a size class.

TRBJ1-2	TRBD1	TRBV4-1	.	TGCGCCAGCAGCCATCAACTCGACAGGGTTCTTGGCTACACCTTC	CASSHQLDRVLGYTF
TRBJ2-7	.	TRBV7-6	.	TGTGCCAGCAGCCAGCGGGTTCTTGGCTACGAGCAGTACTTC	CASSQRVLGYEQYF
TRBJ2-7	.	TRBV6-1	.	TGTGCCAGCAGTGAAGCCACAGCCTACGAGCAGTACTTC	CASSEATAYEQYF
TRBJ2-1	.	TRBV30	.	TGTGCCTGGAGAGGAGGGCAGGGTCGGGGGCAGTTCTTC	CAWRGGQGRGQFF
TRBJ2-5	.	TRBV4-2	.	TGTGCCAGCAGCCAGGAAGGAGGAGAGACCCAGTACTTC	CASSQEGGETQYF
TRBJ2-3	.	TRBV6-5	once	TGTGCCAGCAGTTACACAGCCCGAAGCACAGATACGCAGTATTTT	CASSYTARSTDTQYF
TRBJ1-5	.	TRBV7-2	.	TGTGCCAGCAGCAAGGAGCGGAGCAATCAGCCCCAGCATTTT	CASSKERSNQPQHF
TRBJ1-2	.	TRBV6-5	.	TGTGCCAGCAGTTACTCGCAGACGACGGGGAACTATGGCTACACCTTC	CASSYSQTTGNYGYTF
TRBJ1-4	TRBD1	TRBV9	once	TGTGCCAGCAGCGAAACCGGGACAGGGGCCGAAAAACTGTTTTTT	CASSETGTGAEKLFF
TRBJ1-4	TRBD1	TRBV27	.	TGTGCCAGCAGTTCCGGGACAGGCGAAAAACTGTTTTTT	CASSSGTGEKLFF
TRBJ1-2	TRBD1	TRBV3-1/TRBV3-2	.	TGTGCCAGCAGCCAGCAGGACAGGGTTAACTATGGCTACACCTTC	CASSQQDRVNYGYTF
TRBJ1-6	TRBD1	TRBV27	.	TGTGCCAGCGGTTTACAGGGGGCTGCTGGATCACCCCTCCACTTT	CASGLQGAAGSPLHF
TRBJ1-2	TRBD1	TRBV18	.	TGTGCCAGCTCACCGACAGGGGGGAGCTATGGCTACACCTTC	CASSPTGGSYGYTF
TRBJ2-7	.	TRBV5-1	once	TGCGCCAGCAGCTTGAGCTGGTTTGACGGAGAAGGCTACGAGCAGTACTTC	CASSLSWFDGEGYEQYF
TRBJ2-7	.	TRBV28	few	TGTGCCACCGTCTTTAATCGGAGAAAGGGCGGGGACAGCCTCTACGAGCAGTACTTC	CATVFNRRKGGDSLYEQYF
TRBJ1-3	.	TRBV7-8	.	TGTGCCAGCACCCCTCAGGTAGCTGGAAACACCATATATTTT	CASTPQVAGNTIYF
TRBJ2-5	.	TRBV19	.	TGTGCCAGTAGTAATACTATGGAGACCCAGTACTTC	CASSNTMETQYF
TRBJ2-7	.	TRBV6-5	.	TGTGCCAGCAGTTACTCAGGACTCCCGGGCTACGAGCAGTACTTC	CASSYSGLPGYEQYF
TRBJ2-6	.	TRBV7-9	.	TGTGCCAGCAGCTTATGGCAAGCTGGGGCCAACGTCCTGACTTTC	CASSLWQAGANVLTF
TRBJ2-5	.	TRBV29-1	.	TGCAGCGTTAAGCCCAGAGGGGAGACCCAGTACTTC	CSVKPRGETQYF
TRBJ2-5	.	TRBV4-2	once	TGTGCCAGCAGCCAAGACTCCGGCCTCGCGAGGGCCCAGTACTTC	CASSQDSGLARAQYF
TRBJ2-2	TRBD2	TRBV4-2	.	TGTGCCAGCAGCCCAGGGACTAGCGGAAAGAACACCGGGGAGCTGTTTTTT	CASSPGTSGKNTGELFF
TRBJ2-3	TRBD1	TRBV7-9	.	TGTGCCAGCAGCCCGAGGGTAGGGGGCAGGGACACAGATACGCAGTATTTT	CASSPRVGGRDTDTQYF
TRBJ1-5	.	TRBV6-1	.	TGTGCCAGCAGTGACGCCAGGGCGATGGGGCAGCCCCAGCATTTT	CASSDARAMGQPQHF
TRBJ1-5	TRBD1	TRBV7-2	.	TGTGCCAGCAGCTTATCGCCAGGGGGCGGCAATCGGCCCCAGCATTTT	CASSLSPGGGNRPQHF
TRBJ1-1	TRBD1	TRBV5-1	.	TGCGCCAGCAGCTGGGGACAGGGGAACACTGAAGCTTTCTTT	CASSWGQGNTEAFF
TRBJ1-4	TRBD1	TRBV5-1	.	TGCGCCAGCAGCCAACAGGGGGTCCCTAATGAAAAACTGTTTTTT	CASSQQGVPNEKLFF
TRBJ1-1	.	TRBV5-1	.	TGCGCCAGCAGCTTCCAGGGGCGCGACACTGAAGCTTTCTTT	CASSFQGRDTEAFF
TRBJ2-3	.	TRBV6-1	.	TGTGCCAGCAGTGAACCACCTGGCAGGCGCAGCACAGATACGCAGTATTTT	CASSEPPGRRSTDTQYF
TRBJ1-2	TRBD1	TRBV29-1	.	TGCAGCGTTCTTGACAGGGTTGGCTACACCTTC	CSVLDRVGYTF
TRBJ2-5	.	TRBV9	.	TGTGCCAGCAGCGTAGCCAGGGTTGGGGAGACCCAGTACTTC	CASSVARVGETQYF
TRBJ2-7	TRBD2	TRBV4-2	.	TGTGCCAGCAGCCAAGGGGGACCGGGACTAGACTACGAGCAGTACTTC	CASSQGGPGLDYEQYF
TRBJ1-1	.	TRBV10-1	.	TGCGCCAGCAGTGTGGAACCTCCGGGACACCTGAACACTGAAGCTTTCTTT	CASSVEPPGHLNTEAFF
TRBJ1-2	TRBD1	TRBV7-2	.	TGTGCCAGCAGCTTACTGACAGGGGGAGGCTACACCTTC	CASSLLTGGGYTF
TRBJ2-5	.	TRBV6-5	.	TGTGCCAGCAGTTACAATAGTCGGGGTCTCCAGTACTTC	CASSYNSRGLQYF